The T cell receptor beta chain described here comes from a study of blood T cell repertoires in COVID-19. Turning to the study itself: Acute and convalescent COVID-19 samples came from the United States, Italy and Spain. T cells, B-cell-depleted T cells, or PBMCs provided the cDNA or gDNA that served as material.

Original processing methods: Amplification of reference gene primers provided the estimated nucleated cell counts. Sequencing used immunoSEQ multiplex PCR; TCRdb keeps in-frame clones, though not all of them. V and J calls and clone size follow that table, whereas D and trimming were derived from the DNA. The data show approximately 250,000 clones, 80% to 90% seen once. Cohorts were assigned according to the clinical history that participants reported. The CDR3 has 13 amino acids. The J segment lost 7 bases and the V segment lost 5 bases, leaving 4 bases of the junction unmatched. CDR1 is SGHTA, CDR2 FQGTGA, per germline.

The source is a young man with acute COVID-19. This chain joins TRBV7-3 and TRBJ2-2; 7 bases agree with TRBD2. Material: PBMCs or T cells enriched from blood (not recorded which). This CDR3 is CASSRSSGGELFF. The CDR3 DNA reads as TGTGCCAGCAGCCGGTCTAGCGGCGGGGAGCTGTTTTTT.